This T cell receptor beta chain was recovered during a study of PD-1 blockade in classical Hodgkin lymphoma. Study as a whole: The patients were dosed with nivolumab 3 mg/kg, infused intravenously every 2 weeks.

This CDR3 is 13 amino acids long. Trimming took 7 bases from V and 2 from J, leaving 12 bases between them. Germline CDR1 reads MDHEN; CDR2 reads SYDVKM. Study-level findings and limits: The causes of the repertoire differences, possibly disease activity or prior therapy, remain undefined.

To note about this clone: Its target is not known.

Each of the patients experienced relapse following autologous stem cell transplantation, and their brentuximab vedotin exposure differed. The CD4+ T cells used were purified from thawed PBMCs through magnetic negative selection. The method was immunoSEQ multiplex PCR; TCRdb's version includes in-frame clones alone and lacks a portion of them. The table has 6,700 or so clones, approximately 72% seen once. The receptor comes from a human donor with classical Hodgkin lymphoma. Sample: CD4+ T cells from blood, taken at baseline. V and J are TRBV28 and TRBJ2-7; D gene ambiguous. CDR3 loop: CASNTAYPYEQYF. DNA of the CDR3: TGTGCCAGCAATACAGCCTACCCCTACGAGCAGTACTTC.